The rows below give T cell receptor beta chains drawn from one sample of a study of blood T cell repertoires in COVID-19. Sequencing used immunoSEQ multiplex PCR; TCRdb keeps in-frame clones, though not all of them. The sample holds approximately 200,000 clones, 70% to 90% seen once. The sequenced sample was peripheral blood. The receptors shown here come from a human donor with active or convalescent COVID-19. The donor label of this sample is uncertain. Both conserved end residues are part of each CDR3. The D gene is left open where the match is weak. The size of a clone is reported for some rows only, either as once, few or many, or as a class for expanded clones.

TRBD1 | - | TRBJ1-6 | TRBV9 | CASSVVGTGNSPLHF | TGTGCCAGCAGCGTAGTGGGGACAGGGAATTCACCCCTCCACTTT
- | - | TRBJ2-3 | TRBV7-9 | CASFNRAALSTDTQYF | TGTGCCAGCTTTAACCGCGCAGCGCTTAGCACAGATACGCAGTATTTT
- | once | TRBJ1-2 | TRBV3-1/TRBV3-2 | CASSLGGRYGYTF | TGTGCCAGCAGCTTAGGAGGGCGCTATGGCTACACCTTC
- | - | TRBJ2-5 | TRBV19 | CASSIVGRLGQETQYF | TGTGCCAGTAGTATCGTCGGGAGACTCGGTCAAGAGACCCAGTACTTC
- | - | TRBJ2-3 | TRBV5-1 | CASSLAGGTATDTQYF | TGCGCCAGCAGCTTGGCGGGCGGGACGGCCACAGATACGCAGTATTTT
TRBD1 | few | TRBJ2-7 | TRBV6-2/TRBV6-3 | CASSFGQGTYEQYF | TGTGCCAGCAGTTTCGGACAGGGGACGTACGAGCAGTACTTC
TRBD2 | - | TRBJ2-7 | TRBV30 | CAWSGTSEGLAGGYYEQYF | TGTGCCTGGAGTGGCACGTCGGAAGGACTAGCGGGAGGTTATTACGAGCAGTACTTC
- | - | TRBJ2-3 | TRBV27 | CASSLSPLGVNTDTQYF | TGTGCCAGCAGTTTATCCCCGCTAGGGGTTAACACAGATACGCAGTATTTT
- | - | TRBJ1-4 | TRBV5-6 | CASSLGRNEKLFF | TGTGCCAGCAGCTTGGGCAGGAATGAAAAACTGTTTTTT
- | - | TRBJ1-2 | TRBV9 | CASTRDLAENGYTF | TGTGCCAGCACTAGAGACCTGGCAGAGAATGGCTACACCTTC
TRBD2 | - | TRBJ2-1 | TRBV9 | CASSPTSGGEQFF | TGTGCCAGCAGCCCGACTAGCGGCGGTGAGCAGTTCTTC
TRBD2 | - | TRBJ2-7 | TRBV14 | CASSWTSGGGSYEQYF | TGTGCCAGCAGCTGGACTAGCGGGGGGGGCTCCTACGAGCAGTACTTC
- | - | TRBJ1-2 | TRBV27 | CASSRNTGRELGGYTF | TGTGCCAGCAGTCGGAATACAGGGAGGGAACTGGGCGGCTACACCTTC
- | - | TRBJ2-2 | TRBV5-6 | CASSPGGQRGELFF | TGTGCCAGCAGCCCCGGGGGACAGCGCGGGGAGCTGTTTTTT
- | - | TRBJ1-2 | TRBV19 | CASQAGPNYGYTF | TGTGCCAGCCAGGCGGGCCCGAACTATGGCTACACCTTC
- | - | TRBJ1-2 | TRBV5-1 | CASSHGSRADGYTF | TGCGCCAGCAGCCACGGATCGCGGGCGGATGGCTACACCTTC
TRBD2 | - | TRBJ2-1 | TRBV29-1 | CSVRTSGIYNEQFF | TGCAGCGTCCGGACTAGCGGGATTTACAATGAGCAGTTCTTC
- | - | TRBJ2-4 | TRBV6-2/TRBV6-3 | CASSYSPGNIQYF | TGTGCCAGCAGTTACTCGCCGGGTAACATTCAGTACTTC
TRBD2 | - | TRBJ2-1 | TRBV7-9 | CASRPGGGQGGVPYNEQFF | TGTGCCAGCCGGCCGGGCGGGGGGCAAGGGGGAGTCCCCTACAATGAGCAGTTCTTC
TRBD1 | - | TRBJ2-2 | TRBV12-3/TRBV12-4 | CAAGQGAPGELFF | TGTGCAGCCGGCCAGGGGGCCCCCGGGGAGCTGTTTTTT
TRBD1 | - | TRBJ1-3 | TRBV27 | CASSSGTASGNTIYF | TGTGCCAGCAGTTCCGGGACAGCCTCAGGAAACACCATATATTTT
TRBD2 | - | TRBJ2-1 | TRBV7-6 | CASSLVQREHSYNEQFF | TGTGCCAGCAGCTTAGTCCAGCGGGAACACTCCTACAATGAGCAGTTCTTC
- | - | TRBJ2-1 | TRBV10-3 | CAISESGQSNEQFF | TGTGCCATCAGTGAGTCGGGCCAGTCCAATGAGCAGTTCTTC
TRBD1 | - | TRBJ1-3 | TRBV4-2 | CASSQSRTGENTIYF | TGTGCCAGCAGCCAGTCCCGAACAGGGGAAAACACCATATATTTT
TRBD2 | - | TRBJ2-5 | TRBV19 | CASSTSGSGETQYF | TGTGCCAGTAGTACTAGCGGGAGTGGGGAGACCCAGTACTTC
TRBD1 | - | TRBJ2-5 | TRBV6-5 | CASMRTGEETQYF | TGTGCCAGCATGCGGACAGGGGAAGAGACCCAGTACTTC
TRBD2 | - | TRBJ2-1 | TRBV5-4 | CASSHGTSGPPENEQFF | TGTGCCAGCAGCCATGGGACTAGCGGGCCCCCAGAGAATGAGCAGTTCTTC
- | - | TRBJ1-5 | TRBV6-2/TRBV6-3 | CASSSLTRQPQHF | TGTGCCAGCAGTTCGTTGACTCGTCAGCCCCAGCATTTT
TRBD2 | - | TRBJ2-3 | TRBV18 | CASKGLAGVEDTQYF | TGTGCCAGCAAAGGACTAGCGGGGGTGGAAGATACGCAGTATTTT
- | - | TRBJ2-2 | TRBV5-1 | CASSLTSGRAGELFF | TGCGCCAGCAGCCTTACAAGCGGAAGGGCCGGGGAGCTGTTTTTT
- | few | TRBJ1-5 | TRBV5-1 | CASSLGLGNQPQHF | TGCGCCAGCAGCCTGGGACTCGGCAATCAGCCCCAGCATTTT
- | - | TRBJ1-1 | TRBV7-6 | CASSLSQRTEAFF | TGTGCCAGCAGCTTAAGTCAGAGGACTGAAGCTTTCTTT
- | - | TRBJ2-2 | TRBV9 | CASSAIQANTGELFF | TGTGCCAGCAGCGCAATACAAGCGAACACCGGGGAGCTGTTTTTT
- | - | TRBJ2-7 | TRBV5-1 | CASSAGEYEQYF | TGCGCCAGCAGCGCAGGGGAGTACGAGCAGTACTTC
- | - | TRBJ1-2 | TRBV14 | CASSGLDTPNYGYTF | TGTGCCAGCAGCGGGCTCGACACTCCTAACTATGGCTACACCTTC
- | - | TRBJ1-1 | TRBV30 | CAWSVEENTEAFF | TGTGCCTGGAGTGTAGAGGAGAACACTGAAGCTTTCTTT
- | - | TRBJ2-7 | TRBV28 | CASSLFLDEQYF | TGTGCCAGCAGTTTATTTTTAGACGAGCAGTACTTC
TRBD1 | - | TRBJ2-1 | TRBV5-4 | CASSLDRAYNEQFF | TGTGCCAGCAGCTTAGACAGGGCTTACAATGAGCAGTTCTTC
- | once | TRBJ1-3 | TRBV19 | CASSISGGNTIYF | TGTGCCAGTAGTATTTCAGGAGGAAACACCATATATTTT
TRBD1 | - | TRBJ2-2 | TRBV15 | CATKQGVSNTGELFF | TGTGCCACCAAACAGGGGGTATCGAACACCGGGGAGCTGTTTTTT
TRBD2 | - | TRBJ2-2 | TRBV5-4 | CASSFPRGGAPGELFF | TGTGCCAGCAGCTTTCCTCGGGGGGGAGCCCCAGGGGAGCTGTTTTTT
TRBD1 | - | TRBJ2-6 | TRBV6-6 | CASRDPGQGSLTF | TGTGCCAGCAGGGACCCGGGACAGGGAAGTCTGACTTTC